What follows is one T cell receptor beta chain and its context. RNA transcripts served as the template for amplifying TCR beta CDR3 regions. The study used the HTBI primer set for a first-round RT-PCR of the TCR CDR3. TCRdb reprocessed the multiplex PCR reads with MiXCR, giving one entry per CDR3 protein. The data contain 45,000 to 55,000 distinct CDR3 sequences, roughly 51% of them singletons. Per germline, CDR1 LGHNA and CDR2 YNFKEQ. V was trimmed by 5 bases and J by 0 bases, leaving 16 bases between them. The CDR3 loop spans 16 amino acids. This sample was included in a study of T cells in Graves' hyperthyroidism and ophthalmopathy.

This receptor was obtained from a man aged 18 to 29 with Graves' hyperthyroidism. Sample: peripheral blood or thyroid tissue (not recorded which). This sequence joins TRBV4-2 and TRBJ2-5, with D perhaps TRBD2 (6 bases). The CDR3 DNA is TGTGCCAGCAGCTTGGCGGGTAGCGGCGACCAAGAGACCCAGTACTTC. The encoded protein is CASSLAGSGDQETQYF.